This T cell receptor beta chain came from a study of shared clonotypes between healthy human individuals. Study-wide points: Clonotypes not shared had lower generation probabilities than those common to all four donors.

All donors qualified as healthy HIV-negative adults and had experienced no recent acute infections or vaccinations. Germline values: CDR1 SQVTM, CDR2 ANQGSEA. The CDR3 has 13 residues. The V end was cut by 4 bases, the J end by 6 bases, with 14 bases between. Deep-level running was used for the assay. In the original processing: With immunoSEQ giving junction-only sequences and no quality scores, filtering differed. Measured with immunoSEQ multiplex PCR; TCRdb has only the in-frame clones, and not every one. D and trimming were read from the DNA, whereas the V and J calls and clone size are those reported in that table. The sample shows around 350,000 clones, less than 75% of them seen only once. On this clone: Antigen specificity is unknown.

V usage is TRBV29-1 and J usage is TRBJ2-3; D may be TRBD2 (7 bases). This sequence was found in a man aged 25-45 years in good health. The sequenced material came from memory CD4+ T cells sorted from blood. The subset was: CD45RA-negative fraction. CDR3 in amino acids: CSVGGGARDTQYF. As DNA, the CDR3 is TGCAGCGTTGGAGGGGGGGCCCGGGATACGCAGTATTTT.